A selection of T cell receptor beta chains follows, all from one sample in a study of T cells in Graves' hyperthyroidism and ophthalmopathy. TCRdb itself ran the multiplex PCR reads through MiXCR, one entry per CDR3 protein. The data hold hundreds of thousands of distinct CDR3 sequences, with 13% to 15% observed a single time. The sequencing sample was made of blood. The receptors shown here come from a woman under 30 with Graves' hyperthyroidism. Both conserved end residues are part of each CDR3. A D gene is named only where the DNA matches it firmly. Size tells how often a clone was seen (once, few, many) or the class of an expanded clone, and some rows leave it out.

cdr3_length	clone_size	d_call	v_call	j_call	cdr3_aa	cdr3_nt
14	-	-	TRBV7-9	TRBJ2-6	CASVPSSGANVLTF	TGTGCCAGCGTCCCCAGCTCTGGGGCCAACGTCCTGACTTTC
14	-	TRBD1	TRBV6-1	TRBJ1-2	CASTLTGYVSGYTF	TGTGCCAGCACCCTGACAGGGTACGTTTCTGGCTACACCTTC
13	many	-	TRBV11-3	TRBJ1-1	CASSLDWNTEAFF	TGTGCCAGCAGCTTAGATTGGAACACTGAAGCTTTCTTT
12	-	-	TRBV3-1	TRBJ2-2	CASSLAFGELFF	TGTGCCAGCAGCCTAGCGTTCGGGGAGCTGTTTTTT
14	-	TRBD1	TRBV10-3	TRBJ2-2	CAISPGQFAGELFF	TGTGCCATCAGTCCGGGACAGTTTGCCGGGGAGCTGTTTTTT
14	many	TRBD2	TRBV6-1	TRBJ2-1	CASSWLAGEGEQFF	TGTGCCAGCAGTTGGCTAGCGGGAGAGGGCGAGCAGTTCTTC
12	many	-	TRBV7-3	TRBJ1-1	CASSLTGDKAFF	TGTGCCAGCAGCTTAACAGGGGATAAAGCTTTCTTT
12	-	-	TRBV18	TRBJ1-1	CASSPGPGEAFF	TGTGCCAGCTCCCCCGGCCCGGGTGAAGCTTTCTTT
13	many	-	TRBV29-1	TRBJ2-6	CSGRALGANVLTF	TGCAGCGGCCGAGCTCTCGGGGCCAACGTCCTGACTTTC
15	few	TRBD2	TRBV6-1	TRBJ2-7	CASSGETSGLGEQYF	TGTGCCAGCAGTGGGGAGACTAGCGGCCTGGGGGAGCAGTACTTC
16	many	-	TRBV14	TRBJ2-3	CASSYMFLGRPDTQYF	TGTGCCAGCAGCTACATGTTCCTAGGTCGTCCAGATACGCAGTATTTT
15	-	-	TRBV6-2/TRBV6-3	TRBJ1-2	CASGYRDTDNYGYTF	TGTGCCAGCGGATACCGGGACACAGATAACTATGGCTACACCTTC
19	-	TRBD1	TRBV6-5	TRBJ2-6	CASSYPRQGATSGANVLTF	TGTGCCAGCAGTTACCCGAGACAGGGCGCAACTTCTGGGGCCAACGTCCTGACTTTC
17	many	TRBD2	TRBV10-2	TRBJ2-7	CASMTPGGLAGPYEQYF	TGCGCCAGCATGACCCCCGGAGGACTAGCGGGGCCCTACGAGCAGTACTTC
13	many	-	TRBV7-3	TRBJ1-1	CASSSGQLTEAFF	TGTGCCAGCAGCTCCGGACAGTTGACTGAAGCTTTCTTT
15	-	TRBD1	TRBV7-8	TRBJ1-5	CASSRGQASNQPQHF	TGTGCCAGCAGCCGCGGACAGGCTAGCAATCAGCCCCAGCATTTT
14	-	-	TRBV4-1	TRBJ1-2	CASSQENRNYGYTF	TGCGCCAGCAGCCAAGAGAACAGGAACTATGGCTACACCTTC
15	-	TRBD1	TRBV24-1	TRBJ1-2	CATSDRGTGAYGYTF	TGTGCCACCAGTGACCGCGGGACAGGGGCCTATGGCTACACCTTC
12	many	-	TRBV29-1	TRBJ2-2	CSVEPGTGELFF	TGCAGCGTAGAGCCGGGCACCGGGGAGCTGTTTTTT
14	many	-	TRBV20-1	TRBJ2-1	CSAPLSGAYNEQFF	TGCAGTGCACCTCTTAGCGGAGCTTACAATGAGCAGTTCTTC
14	few	TRBD1	TRBV27	TRBJ2-2	CASRVGQGFGELFF	TGTGCCAGCAGGGTGGGACAGGGGTTCGGGGAGCTGTTTTTT
11	few	-	TRBV6-1	TRBJ2-5	CASRGVETQYF	TGTGCCAGCAGGGGGGTGGAGACCCAGTACTTC
14	many	-	TRBV11-2	TRBJ1-1	CASSSMGGWAEAFF	TGTGCCAGCAGCTCCATGGGCGGATGGGCTGAAGCTTTCTTT